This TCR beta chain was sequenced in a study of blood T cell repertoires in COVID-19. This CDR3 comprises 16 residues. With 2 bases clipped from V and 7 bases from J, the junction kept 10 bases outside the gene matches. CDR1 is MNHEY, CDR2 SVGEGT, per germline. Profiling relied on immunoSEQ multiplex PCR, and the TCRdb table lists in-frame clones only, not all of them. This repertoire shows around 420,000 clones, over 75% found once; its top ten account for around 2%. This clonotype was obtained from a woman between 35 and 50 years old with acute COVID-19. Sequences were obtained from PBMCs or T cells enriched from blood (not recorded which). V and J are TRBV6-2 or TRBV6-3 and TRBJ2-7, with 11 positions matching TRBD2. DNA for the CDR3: TGTGCCAGCAGTTACGCGACCCTAGCGGGAGGCGGGGAGCAGTACTTC. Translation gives CASSYATLAGGGEQYF.